Listed below are T cell receptor beta chains from one sample, sequenced in a study of untreated major depressive disorder. TCRdb's copy holds only in-frame clones and misses some; the assay was immunoSEQ multiplex PCR. The table shows 20,000 or so clones, with approximately 81% occurring only once. Sequencing was performed on CD4+ T cells from PBMCs. All receptors come from a woman between 25 and 40 years old in good health. Each CDR3 is given with its conserved first and last residue. The D gene is left open where the match is weak. Size is stated for part of the rows, as once, few or many counts, or as a class when the clone is expanded.

- | TRBJ2-7 | TRBD2 | TRBV6-4 | 14 | CASSGTSGTYEQYF | TGTGCCAGCAGTGGGACTAGCGGGACCTACGAGCAGTACTTC
- | TRBJ1-5 | - | TRBV19 | 14 | CASSIGEDSLTQHF | TGTGCCAGTAGTATAGGCGAGGATTCGTTGACCCAGCATTTT
- | TRBJ2-1 | - | TRBV20-1 | 11 | CSAVRTNEQFF | TGCAGTGCTGTTCGGACCAATGAGCAGTTCTTC
- | TRBJ1-5 | TRBD1 | TRBV30 | 13 | CAWSAQGYQPQHF | TGTGCCTGGAGCGCACAGGGGTATCAGCCCCAGCATTTT
once | TRBJ2-7 | - | TRBV2 | 16 | CASSASRGGQRIEQYF | TGTGCCAGCAGTGCCAGCCGCGGGGGACAAAGGATCGAGCAGTACTTC
- | TRBJ2-3 | - | TRBV11-2 | 14 | CASSLQRATDTQYF | TGTGCCAGCAGTCTCCAGCGGGCCACAGATACGCAGTATTTT
once | TRBJ2-7 | TRBD2 | TRBV6-5 | 14 | CASSYGWGGYEQYF | TGTGCCAGCAGTTACGGATGGGGGGGCTACGAGCAGTACTTC
- | TRBJ2-5 | TRBD1 | TRBV18 | 15 | CASSPNGQGGETQYF | TGTGCCAGCTCACCAAACGGACAGGGTGGAGAGACCCAGTACTTC
- | TRBJ1-6 | - | TRBV6-1 | 13 | CASSTGVGSPLHF | TGTGCCAGCAGCACAGGTGTAGGTTCACCCCTCCACTTT
- | TRBJ2-1 | TRBD1 | TRBV2 | 13 | CASSGDRGNEQFF | TGTGCCAGCAGCGGGGACAGGGGCAATGAGCAGTTCTTC
- | TRBJ1-5 | TRBD1 | TRBV2 | 18 | CASSELDRGRVGNQPQHF | TGTGCCAGCAGTGAATTAGACAGGGGGCGCGTTGGCAATCAGCCCCAGCATTTT
- | TRBJ2-2 | - | TRBV6-1 | 15 | CASSERARNTGELFF | TGTGCCAGCAGTGAGAGGGCCCGGAACACCGGGGAGCTGTTTTTT
- | TRBJ2-7 | - | TRBV7-2 | 15 | CASSASPGRPYEQYF | TGTGCCAGCAGCGCATCACCGGGACGGCCCTACGAGCAGTACTTC
- | TRBJ1-4 | TRBD1 | TRBV10-2 | 17 | CASSGGTGGRPNEKLFF | TGCGCCAGCAGTGGAGGGACAGGGGGCAGGCCCAATGAAAAACTGTTTTTT
- | TRBJ2-7 | - | TRBV7-2 | 14 | CASSSRTGTYEQYF | TGTGCCAGCAGCTCACGGACTGGTACCTACGAGCAGTACTTC
- | TRBJ2-3 | TRBD2 | TRBV4-2 | 17 | CASSQDGWTSGTDTQYF | TGTGCCAGCAGCCAAGATGGTTGGACTAGCGGGACAGATACGCAGTATTTT
once | TRBJ2-2 | - | TRBV18 | 15 | CASSPWQDNTGELFF | TGTGCCAGCTCACCCTGGCAGGATAACACCGGGGAGCTGTTTTTT
once | TRBJ2-7 | - | TRBV7-8 | 14 | CASRPDSYSYEQYF | TGTGCCAGCAGACCGGACTCCTACTCCTACGAGCAGTACTTC
- | TRBJ1-4 | TRBD1 | TRBV5-1 | 16 | CASSFRQGGTNEKLFF | TGCGCCAGCAGCTTTCGACAGGGAGGAACTAATGAAAAACTGTTTTTT
few | TRBJ2-1 | - | TRBV5-8 | 13 | CASSLMVYNEQFF | TGTGCCAGCAGCTTGATGGTATACAATGAGCAGTTCTTC